The present TCR beta chain was sequenced within a study of cytomegalovirus exposure and HLA in healthy donors. The PCR contained 60 Vbeta and 13 Jbeta primers. The protocol was immunoSEQ multiplex PCR, while the TCRdb copy is restricted to in-frame clones and leaves out a portion. The table shows tens of thousands of clones, with approximately 70% occurring only once. This CDR3 has 12 residues. The germline V gene encodes CDR1 MNHEY and CDR2 SVGAGI. Specimen: PBMCs. The receptor's source is a man aged 35-49 years in good health and CMV-seropositive. The genes are TRBV6-5 and TRBJ2-5; possible D gene TRBD2, 6 bases. The last part of the DNA fits TRBJ2-7 better; the J call may be wrong. The CDR3 sequence: CASGTRAYEQYF. The CDR3 nucleotides are TGTGCCTCCGGGACTCGGGCCTACGAGCAGTACTTC.